The table lists the clone carrying this T cell receptor beta chain with a few counts. The antigen remains unidentified. This record comes from a study of beta chain features in type 1 diabetes. Study-wide results and limits: No resolution was reached here on whether HLA type influences TCRB rearrangement. PCR might favor shorter templates, equally in patients and controls.

Expressed TCRB transcripts were sequenced because the entire RNA isolate underwent reverse transcription. TCRdb keeps only in-frame clones here, not all; method: immunoSEQ multiplex PCR. Of a few hundred thousand clones in the sample, more than 12% were seen once. Material for sequencing was naive CD4+ T cells from blood. This clonotype was obtained from a woman aged 18 to 35 in good health.

CDR3 loop: CASSSGLATDTQYF. CDR3 sequence (DNA): TGTGCCAGCAGTTCGGGACTAGCCACAGATACGCAGTATTTT. The genes are TRBV6-5 and TRBJ2-3; 9 positions agree with TRBD2. Germline V lookup: CDR1 MNHEY, CDR2 SVGAGI. Germline trimming cut 4 bases from V and 2 bases from J; bases unmatched to any gene: 1. CDR3 length: 14 residues.